This T cell receptor beta chain was captured in a study of blood T cell repertoires in COVID-19. This clone was seen once. In the original analysis: Reference gene primers were amplified, and this amplification served to estimate nucleated cell counts. Here immunoSEQ multiplex PCR was the method, and the copy in TCRdb shows in-frame clones only, minus some. V and J calls and clone size are as listed in that table; D and trimming were resolved from the DNA. The sample has roughly 380,000 clones, about 90% seen once. Across 20 to 25 US areas, participants ranged in age from about 18 to 100 years. This receptor was obtained from a woman aged 30 to 39 who had recovered from COVID-19. Sequencing was performed on PBMCs or T cells enriched from blood (not recorded which).

CDR3 loop: CASSPVYEQFF. Here the CDR3 DNA reads TGTGCCAGCAGCCCGGTCTATGAGCAGTTCTTC. The V call is TRBV7-9, the J call TRBJ2-1; no clear D gene. Germline V gene data show CDR1 as SEHNR and CDR2 as FQNEAQ (reference sequence). The V and J ends lost 5 bases and 8 bases respectively, with 7 bases between them. The CDR3 consists of 11 residues.